This T cell receptor beta chain was recovered during a study of T cell responses to AZD1222 COVID-19 vaccine. Study outcomes and limitations: Just five to seven people given AZD1222 tested seropositive at baseline. Donors, mostly white British, included more females; clonal diversity was possibly underestimated. Among spike-specific TCRs, nearly half reportedly target unmutated variant regions. Every sample of the repertoires postdated the peak T cell response.

Using immunoSEQ multiplex PCR, the repertoire was profiled, and TCRdb retains in-frame clones only, with some absent. This table has roughly 150,000 clones, about 90% appearing once. The germline V gene has CDR1 SGHRS and CDR2 YFSETQ. The V and J ends lost 0 bases and 2 bases respectively, with 11 bases between them. This CDR3 has 15 amino acids. Worth noting for this clone: Its target is unknown.

This sequence originates from an adult who received the AZD1222 COVID-19 vaccine. Source: peripheral blood, taken 28 days after the second AZD1222 dose. This rearrangement joins TRBV5-1 to TRBJ2-5; D unresolved. CDR3 DNA: TGCGCCAGCAGCTTGGGGCCGAGGAGACAAGAGACCCAGTACTTC. Its protein is CASSLGPRRQETQYF.